Below, one T cell receptor (beta chain) is given with its context. Its antigen is unknown. Per-base qualities were not stored, and no clone one base away is much larger. Germline trimming: 1 base from V, 3 bases from J; junction bases outside gene matches: 2. From the cysteine up to the phenylalanine, the CDR3 has a length of 14 residues. Of all the DNA, just the CDR3 is kept, 42 bases in frame from base 1. CDR1 and CDR2, per the germline V gene (reference sequence), are SEHNR and FQNEAQ. These data are taken from a study of CD8 T cells in ankylosing spondylitis listed by TCRdb under 2017. As for the study more broadly: The study profiled T cell receptor beta repertoires in healthy donors and ankylosing spondylitis patients to find disease-linked TCR variants. In total, the full study cohort was made up of 85 to 140 healthy donors and about two dozen ankylosing spondylitis patients. Samples of peripheral blood were taken, and for ankylosing spondylitis patients, synovial fluid was collected as well. On the study overall, not on this receptor specifically: The disease-linked clones were reported to be significantly enriched in matched synovial fluid samples from ankylosing spondylitis patients. A TCR beta motif made up of several highly homologous amino acid variants appeared to be characteristic of blood from ankylosing spondylitis patients. A CD8+ phenotype was shown by the disease-linked clones, which were found at relatively low frequencies in peripheral blood. Some of the motif variants had been reported before in the synovial fluid and blood of reactive arthritis patients, a finding that suggests common disease-initiation mechanisms.

These reads were obtained on an Illumina HiSeq 2500. Quantitative 5'-RACE with molecular barcodes was the method used to prepare the TCR beta libraries. Per the original workflow: A new computational method based on a probabilistic model of VDJ rearrangement was used to identify disease-linked TCR variants. TCRdb reworked the public reads: Q25 trimming with fastp, MiXCR clone assembly, productive beta chains retained. Under each unique CDR3 protein, matching rows form one entry showing the most common genes and DNA. The V and J calls were determined by TCRdb, not by the authors. The sample contains some 240,000 distinct CDR3 sequences, under 20% of them found a single time. The ten largest account for roughly a third of the sample.

This sequence originates from a male donor with ankylosing spondylitis or in good health (not recorded which). Sequenced sample: blood, either unsorted or a sorted T cell fraction (not recorded which). The chain joins TRBV7-9 to TRBJ2-7, and 8 bases in between align with TRBD1. The CDR3 loop reads CASSLVDRVYEQYF. In nucleotide form, the sequence is TGTGCCAGCAGCTTAGTGGACAGGGTCTACGAGCAGTACTTC.